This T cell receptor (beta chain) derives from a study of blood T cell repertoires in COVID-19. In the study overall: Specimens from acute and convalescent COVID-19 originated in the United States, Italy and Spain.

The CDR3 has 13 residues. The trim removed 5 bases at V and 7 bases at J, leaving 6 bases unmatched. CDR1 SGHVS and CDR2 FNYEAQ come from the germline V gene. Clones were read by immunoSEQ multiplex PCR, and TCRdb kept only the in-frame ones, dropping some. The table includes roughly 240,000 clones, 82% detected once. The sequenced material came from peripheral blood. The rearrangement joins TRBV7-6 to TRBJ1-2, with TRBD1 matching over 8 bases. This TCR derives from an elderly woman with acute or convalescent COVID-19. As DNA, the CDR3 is TGTGCCAGCAGCGACCGGGACAGGAGTGGCTACACCTTC. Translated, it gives CASSDRDRSGYTF.